This T cell receptor (beta chain) was profiled in a study of cytomegalovirus exposure and HLA in healthy donors. Turning to the study itself: Unique TCRs numbering around 85 million, obtained from HLA-typed donors, made up an early data release.

With 3 bases removed from V and 5 bases from J, the gap between germline ends came to 15 bases. The CDR3 runs 15 residues. Germline CDR1 SGDLS, CDR2 YYNGEE. As concerns this clone: Its matching antigen is unknown.

Both 60 Vbeta primers and 13 Jbeta primers went into the PCR. Assay: immunoSEQ multiplex PCR; the TCRdb copy retains only in-frame clones and omits some. This sample has approximately 150,000 clones, with under 90% found just once. Notes on the study in general: In a later analysis, TCR beta V- and J-gene trimming was associated with a missense DCLRE1C variant. In a later analysis, most CMV-associated TCR beta chains appeared HLA-restricted. More than 150 TCR beta chains were listed as cytomegalovirus-associated.

The receptor was isolated from a boy under 10 years old in good health and CMV-seronegative. The sample taken for sequencing was PBMCs. The V and J genes are TRBV9 and TRBJ2-1; a weak D match, TRBD1 (6 bases). Here the CDR3 DNA reads TGTGCCAGCAGCGCAACCCAGGGGCGTCACAATGAGCAGTTCTTC. Its translation: CASSATQGRHNEQFF. The whole variable domain, remainder taken from reference TRBV9 and TRBJ2-1, is DSGVTQTPKHLITATGQRVTLRCSPRSGDLSVYWYQQSLDQGLQFLIQYYNGEERAKGNILERFSAQQFPDLHSELNLSSLELGDSALYFCASSATQGRHNEQFFGPGTRLTVL.